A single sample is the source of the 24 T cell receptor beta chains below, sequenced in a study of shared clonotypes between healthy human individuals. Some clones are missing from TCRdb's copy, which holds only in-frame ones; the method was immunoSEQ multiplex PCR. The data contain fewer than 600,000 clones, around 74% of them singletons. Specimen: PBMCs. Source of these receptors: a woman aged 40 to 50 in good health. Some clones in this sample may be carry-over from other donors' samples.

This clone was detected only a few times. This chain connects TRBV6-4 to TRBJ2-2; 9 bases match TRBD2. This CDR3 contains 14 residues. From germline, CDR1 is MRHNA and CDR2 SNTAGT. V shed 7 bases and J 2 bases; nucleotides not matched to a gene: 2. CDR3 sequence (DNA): TGTGCCAGCAAGACTAGCGGTAACACCGGGGAGCTGTTTTTT. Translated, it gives CASKTSGNTGELFF.

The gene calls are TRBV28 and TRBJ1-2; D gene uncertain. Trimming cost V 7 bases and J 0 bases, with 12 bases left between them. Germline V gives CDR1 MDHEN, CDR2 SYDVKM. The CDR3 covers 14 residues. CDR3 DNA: TGTGCCAGCACCGACCGGTCCTCTAACTATGGCTACACCTTC. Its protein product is CASTDRSSNYGYTF.

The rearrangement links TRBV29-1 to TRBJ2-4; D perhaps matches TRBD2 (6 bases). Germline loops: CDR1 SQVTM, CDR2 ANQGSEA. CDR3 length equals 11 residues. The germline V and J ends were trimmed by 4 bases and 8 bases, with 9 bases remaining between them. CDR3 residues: CSVVTGDIQYF. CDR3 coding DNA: TGCAGCGTTGTAACGGGAGACATTCAGTACTTC.

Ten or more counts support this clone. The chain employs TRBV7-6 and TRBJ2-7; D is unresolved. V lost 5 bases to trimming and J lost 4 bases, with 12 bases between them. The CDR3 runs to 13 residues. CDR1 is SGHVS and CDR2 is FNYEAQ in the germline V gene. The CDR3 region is CASSVSGAYEQYF. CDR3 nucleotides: TGTGCCAGCAGCGTAAGTGGCGCTTACGAGCAGTACTTC.

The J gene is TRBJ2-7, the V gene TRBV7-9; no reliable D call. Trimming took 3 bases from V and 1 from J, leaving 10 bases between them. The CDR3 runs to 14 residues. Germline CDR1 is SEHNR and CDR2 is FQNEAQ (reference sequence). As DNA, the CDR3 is TGTGCCAGCAGCTTCACCAGCCAGTCCTACGAGCAGTACTTC. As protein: CASSFTSQSYEQYF.

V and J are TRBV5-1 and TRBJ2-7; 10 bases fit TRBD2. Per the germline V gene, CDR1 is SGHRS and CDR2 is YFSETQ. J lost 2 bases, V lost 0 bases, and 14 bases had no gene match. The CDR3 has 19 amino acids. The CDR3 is CASSLGVAGGAPSTYEQYF. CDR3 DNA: TGCGCCAGCAGCTTGGGGGTAGCGGGAGGAGCCCCATCAACCTACGAGCAGTACTTC.

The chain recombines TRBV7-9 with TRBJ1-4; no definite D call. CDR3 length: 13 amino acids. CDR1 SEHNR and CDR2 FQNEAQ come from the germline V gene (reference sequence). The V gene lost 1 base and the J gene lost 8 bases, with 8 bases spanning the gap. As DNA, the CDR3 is TGTGCCAGCAGCTTAGGGAACGCAGAAAAACTGTTTTTT. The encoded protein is CASSLGNAEKLFF.

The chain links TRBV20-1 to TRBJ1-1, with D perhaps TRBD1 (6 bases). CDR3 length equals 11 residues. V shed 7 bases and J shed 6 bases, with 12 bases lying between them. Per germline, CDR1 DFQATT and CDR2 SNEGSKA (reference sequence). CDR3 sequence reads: CSEKQGPEAFF. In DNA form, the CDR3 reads TGCAGTGAAAAACAGGGCCCTGAAGCTTTCTTT.

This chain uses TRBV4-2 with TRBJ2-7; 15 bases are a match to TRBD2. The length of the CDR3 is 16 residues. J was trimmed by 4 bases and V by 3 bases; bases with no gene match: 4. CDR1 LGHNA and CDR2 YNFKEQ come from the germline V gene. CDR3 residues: CASSQPGTSGRYEQYF. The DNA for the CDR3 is TGTGCCAGCAGCCAGCCGGGGACTAGCGGGAGGTACGAGCAGTACTTC.

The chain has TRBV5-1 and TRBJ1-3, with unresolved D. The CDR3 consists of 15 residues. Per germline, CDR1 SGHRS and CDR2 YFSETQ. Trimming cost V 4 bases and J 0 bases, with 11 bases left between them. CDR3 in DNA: TGCGCCAGCAGCCCGGACTGTGACTCTGGAAACACCATATATTTT. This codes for CASSPDCDSGNTIYF.

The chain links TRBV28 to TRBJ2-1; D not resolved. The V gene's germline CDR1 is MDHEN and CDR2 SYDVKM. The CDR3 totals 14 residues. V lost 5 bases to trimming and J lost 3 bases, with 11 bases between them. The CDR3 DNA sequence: TGTGCCAGCAGTCAATTCCGCAACTACAATGAGCAGTTCTTC. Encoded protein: CASSQFRNYNEQFF.

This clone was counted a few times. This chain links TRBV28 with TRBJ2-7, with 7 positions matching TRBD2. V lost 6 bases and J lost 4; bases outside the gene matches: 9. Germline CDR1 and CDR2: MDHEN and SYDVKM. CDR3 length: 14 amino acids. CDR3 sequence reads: CASRAAGDGYEQYF. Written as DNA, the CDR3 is TGTGCCAGCAGGGCCGCGGGAGATGGTTACGAGCAGTACTTC.

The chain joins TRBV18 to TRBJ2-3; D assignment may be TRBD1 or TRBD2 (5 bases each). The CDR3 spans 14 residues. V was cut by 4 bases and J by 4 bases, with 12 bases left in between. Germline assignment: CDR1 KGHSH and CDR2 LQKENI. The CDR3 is CASSLLGTADTQYF. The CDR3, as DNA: TGTGCCAGCTCACTCTTGGGGACCGCAGATACGCAGTATTTT.

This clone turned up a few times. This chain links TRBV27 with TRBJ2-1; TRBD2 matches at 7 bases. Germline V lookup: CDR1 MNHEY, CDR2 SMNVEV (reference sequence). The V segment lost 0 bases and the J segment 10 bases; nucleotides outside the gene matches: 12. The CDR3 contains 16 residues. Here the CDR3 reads CASSLSGTTPSREQFF. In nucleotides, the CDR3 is TGTGCCAGCAGTTTATCAGGGACTACCCCCAGTCGGGAGCAGTTCTTC.

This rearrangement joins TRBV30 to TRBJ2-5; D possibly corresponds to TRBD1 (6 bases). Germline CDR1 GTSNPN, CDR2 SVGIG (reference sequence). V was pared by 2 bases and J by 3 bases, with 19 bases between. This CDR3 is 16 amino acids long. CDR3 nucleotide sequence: TGTGCCTGGAGTAAACAATACAGGGATGGAAAAGAGACCCAGTACTTC. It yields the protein CAWSKQYRDGKETQYF.

The CDR3 protein is CASSPLLDGAGEQFF. CDR3 DNA: TGTGCCAGCAGCCCACTACTAGACGGGGCGGGTGAGCAGTTCTTC. V and J are TRBV14 and TRBJ2-1; D might be TRBD1 or TRBD2, each matching 5 bases. Germline values: CDR1 SGHDN, CDR2 FVKESK. Trimming shortened V by 4 bases and J by 9 bases, and 19 bases separated the two germline ends. This CDR3 has 15 residues.

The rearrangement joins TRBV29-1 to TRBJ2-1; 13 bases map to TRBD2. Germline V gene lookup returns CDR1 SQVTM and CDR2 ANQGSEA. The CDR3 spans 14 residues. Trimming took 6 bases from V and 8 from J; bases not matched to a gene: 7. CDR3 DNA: TGCAGCGTACACGGGACTAGCGGGACCGATGAGCAGTTCTTC. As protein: CSVHGTSGTDEQFF.

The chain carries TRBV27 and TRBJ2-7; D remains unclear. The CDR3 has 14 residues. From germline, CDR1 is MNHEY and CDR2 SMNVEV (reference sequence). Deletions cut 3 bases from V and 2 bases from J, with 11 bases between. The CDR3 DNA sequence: TGTGCCAGCAGTTTGGGGTACCCTGCCTACGAGCAGTACTTC. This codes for CASSLGYPAYEQYF.

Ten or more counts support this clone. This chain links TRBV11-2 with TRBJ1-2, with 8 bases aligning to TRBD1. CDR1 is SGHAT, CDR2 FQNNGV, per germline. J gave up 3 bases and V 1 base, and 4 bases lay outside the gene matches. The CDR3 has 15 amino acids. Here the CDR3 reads CASSLGTGSDYGYTF. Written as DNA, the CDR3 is TGTGCCAGCAGCTTAGGGACAGGGTCCGACTATGGCTACACCTTC.

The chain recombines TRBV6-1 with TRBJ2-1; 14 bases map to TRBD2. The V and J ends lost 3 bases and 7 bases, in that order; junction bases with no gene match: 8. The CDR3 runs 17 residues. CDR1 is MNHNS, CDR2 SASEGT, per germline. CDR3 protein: CASSDLGTSGRKNEQFF. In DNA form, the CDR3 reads TGTGCCAGCAGTGACTTGGGGACTAGCGGGAGAAAAAATGAGCAGTTCTTC.

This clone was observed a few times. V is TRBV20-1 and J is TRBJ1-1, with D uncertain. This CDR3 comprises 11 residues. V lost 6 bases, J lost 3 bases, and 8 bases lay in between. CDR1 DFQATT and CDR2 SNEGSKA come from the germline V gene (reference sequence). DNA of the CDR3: TGCAGTGCCGACGGGGACACTGAAGCTTTCTTT. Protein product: CSADGDTEAFF.

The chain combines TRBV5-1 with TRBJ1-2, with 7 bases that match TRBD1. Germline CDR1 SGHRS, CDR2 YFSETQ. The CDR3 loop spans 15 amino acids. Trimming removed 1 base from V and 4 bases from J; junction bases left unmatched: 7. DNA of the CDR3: TGCGCCAGCAGCTTGTCGGGGACAGCAAGCTATGGCTACACCTTC. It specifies CASSLSGTASYGYTF.

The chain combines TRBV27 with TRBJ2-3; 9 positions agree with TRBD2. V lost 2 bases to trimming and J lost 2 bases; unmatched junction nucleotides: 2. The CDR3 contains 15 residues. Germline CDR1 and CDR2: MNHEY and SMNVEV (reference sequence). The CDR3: CASSLASGITDTQYF. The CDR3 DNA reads TGTGCCAGCAGTTTAGCTAGCGGGATCACAGATACGCAGTATTTT.

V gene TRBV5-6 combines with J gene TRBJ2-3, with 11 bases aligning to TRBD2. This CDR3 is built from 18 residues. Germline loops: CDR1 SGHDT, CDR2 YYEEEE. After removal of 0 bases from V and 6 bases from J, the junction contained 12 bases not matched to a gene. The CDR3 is CASSLVVGTSGPEDTQYF. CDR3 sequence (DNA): TGTGCCAGCAGCTTGGTGGTCGGGACTAGCGGACCTGAGGATACGCAGTATTTT. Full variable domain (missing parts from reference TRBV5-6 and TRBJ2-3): DAGVTQSPTHLIKTRGQQVTLRCSPKSGHDTVSWYQQALGQGPQFIFQYYEEEERQRGNFPDRFSGHQFPNYSSELNVNALLLGDSALYLCASSLVVGTSGPEDTQYFGPGTRLTVL.